The clone carrying this T cell receptor (beta chain) was observed a single time. This specimen belongs to a study of shared clonotypes between healthy human individuals. The germline CDR1 and CDR2 sequences are MNHEY and SVGAGI. This CDR3 has 15 amino acids. V was pared by 4 bases and J by 0 bases, with 10 bases between. Here immunoSEQ multiplex PCR was the method, and the copy in TCRdb shows in-frame clones only, minus some. The sample has 2.5 million or so clones; around nine tenths are singletons. The sequencing sample was made of naive CD4+ T cells sorted from blood. The subset: CD45RA+ positively selected. This clonotype originated in a man in his late teens or twenties in good health. The J gene is TRBJ1-3, the V gene TRBV6-5, with TRBD1 as a possible D gene (6 bases). The CDR3 nucleotides read TGTGCCAGCAGTTCACAGGGCCTCTCTGGAAACACCATATATTTT. Encoded protein: CASSSQGLSGNTIYF.